This is a list of T cell receptor beta chains from one sample in a study of cytotoxic CD8 clonotypes in ibrutinib-treated CLL. The method was immunoSEQ multiplex PCR; TCRdb's version includes in-frame clones alone and lacks a portion of them. This table has about 40,000 clones, approximately 71% appearing once. The sample was PBMCs, taken at disease progression, from a patient treated with ibrutinib. These receptors all stem from a human donor with chronic lymphocytic leukemia. Each CDR3 is given with its conserved first and last residue. A D gene is named only where the DNA matches it firmly. The size field is filled for only some rows; it gives once, few, many or a size class.

J,V,size,D,CDR3,DNA
TRBJ2-2,TRBV7-2,.,.,CASSLVRGTGELFF,TGTGCCAGCAGCTTAGTTCGGGGAACCGGGGAGCTGTTTTTT
TRBJ2-2,TRBV28,few,TRBD2,CASGGMPGTSGGYTGELFF,TGTGCCAGCGGTGGCATGCCCGGGACTAGCGGGGGATACACCGGGGAGCTGTTTTTT
TRBJ2-2,TRBV7-7,.,.,CASSLAGGELFF,TGTGCTAGCAGCTTAGCTGGCGGGGAGCTGTTTTTT
TRBJ1-1,TRBV7-9,few,.,CASSLARWDTEAFF,TGTGCCAGCAGCTTAGCCCGCTGGGACACTGAAGCTTTCTTT
TRBJ2-5,TRBV27,.,TRBD2,CASSLYPPTSGMRETQYF,TGTGCCAGCAGTTTATATCCCCCAACTAGCGGGATGAGGGAGACCCAGTACTTC
TRBJ1-2,TRBV14,few,.,CASSKGGDGYTF,TGTGCCAGCAGCAAAGGAGGGGACGGCTACACCTTC
TRBJ2-2,TRBV5-1,few,TRBD2,CASSRAGVAGGTGELFF,TGCGCCAGCAGCCGGGCTGGAGTAGCGGGAGGCACCGGGGAGCTGTTTTTT
TRBJ2-3,TRBV11-3,.,.,CASSPGSVYTQYF,TGTGCCAGCAGCCCGGGGAGTGTGTATACGCAGTATTTT
TRBJ2-7,TRBV9,.,.,CASSVGILPGEQYF,TGTGCCAGCAGCGTAGGAATTCTGCCGGGCGAGCAGTACTTC
TRBJ1-1,TRBV6-6,.,.,CASRDAEAFF,TGTGCCAGCAGAGATGCTGAAGCTTTCTTT